Many counts were recorded for the clone carrying this T cell receptor (beta chain). Its antigen remains unidentified. Researchers tagged individual cDNA molecules with unique molecular identifiers. TCRdb reprocessed the 5' RACE reads with MiXCR, giving one entry per CDR3 protein. The sample shows 45,000 to 50,000 distinct CDR3 sequences, 5.6% of them seen only once. These data come from a study of early T cells in non-severe SARS-CoV-2 infection. Trimming cost V 1 base and J 5 bases; bases outside gene matches: 8. This CDR3 is 16 amino acids long. Germline V gene data show CDR1 as LGHDT and CDR2 as YNNKEL (reference sequence). Study-level results: Matches to VDJdb favored anti-spike CD8 responses and missed private and CD4 specificities.

The clonotype comes from an adult who was a healthcare worker with PCR-confirmed SARS-CoV-2 infection or an uninfected control (not recorded which). The sample taken for sequencing was whole blood. V usage is TRBV3-1 and J usage is TRBJ2-3, with 8 bases aligning to TRBD2. DNA of the CDR3: TGTGCCAGCAGCCAAGGAGTAGGCAGCGGGGGAGATACGCAGTATTTT. It yields the protein CASSQGVGSGGDTQYF.